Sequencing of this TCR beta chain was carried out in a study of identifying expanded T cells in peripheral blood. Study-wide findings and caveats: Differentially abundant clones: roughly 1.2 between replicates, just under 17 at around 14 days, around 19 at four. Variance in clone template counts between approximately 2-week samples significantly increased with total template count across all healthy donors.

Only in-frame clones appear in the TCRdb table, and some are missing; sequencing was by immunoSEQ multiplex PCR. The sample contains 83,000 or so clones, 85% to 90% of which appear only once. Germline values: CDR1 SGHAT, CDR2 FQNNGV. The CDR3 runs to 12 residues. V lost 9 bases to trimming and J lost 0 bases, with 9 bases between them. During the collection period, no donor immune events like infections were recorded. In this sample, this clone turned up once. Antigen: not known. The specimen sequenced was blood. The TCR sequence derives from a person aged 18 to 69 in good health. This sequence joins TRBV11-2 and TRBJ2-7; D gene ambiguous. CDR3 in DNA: TGTGCCAGTTCTCTGGTCTCCTACGAGCAGTACTTC. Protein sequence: CASSLVSYEQYF.